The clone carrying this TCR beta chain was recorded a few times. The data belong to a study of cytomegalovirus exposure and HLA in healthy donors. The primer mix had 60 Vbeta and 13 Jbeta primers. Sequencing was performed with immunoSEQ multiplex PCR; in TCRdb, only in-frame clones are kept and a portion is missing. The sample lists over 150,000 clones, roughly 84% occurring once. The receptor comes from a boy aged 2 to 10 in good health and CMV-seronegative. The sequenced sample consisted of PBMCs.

CDR3 protein: CASSSGGEKLFF. The CDR3 DNA sequence: TGCGCCAGCAGCTCGGGGGGTGAAAAACTGTTTTTT. This chain uses TRBV5-1 with TRBJ1-4; possibly TRBD1 for D (5 bases). CDR1 and CDR2 (germline): SGHRS, YFSETQ. There are 12 residues in the CDR3. The V end lost 3 bases, the J end lost 7 bases, and 7 bases lay between the germline ends. Based on the CDR3 plus reference TRBV5-1 and TRBJ1-4, the full variable domain is KAGVTQTPRYLIKTRGQQVTLSCSPISGHRSVSWYQQTPGQGLQFLFEYFSETQRNKGNFPGRFSGRQFSNSRSEMNVSTLELGDSALYLCASSSGGEKLFFGSGTQLSVL.